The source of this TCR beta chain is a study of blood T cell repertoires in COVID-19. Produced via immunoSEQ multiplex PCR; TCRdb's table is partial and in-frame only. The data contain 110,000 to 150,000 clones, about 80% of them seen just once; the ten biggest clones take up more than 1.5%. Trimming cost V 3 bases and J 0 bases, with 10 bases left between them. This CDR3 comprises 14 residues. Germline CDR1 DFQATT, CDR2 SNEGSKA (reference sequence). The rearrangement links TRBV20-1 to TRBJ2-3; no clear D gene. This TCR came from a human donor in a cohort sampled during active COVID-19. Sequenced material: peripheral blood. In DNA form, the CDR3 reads TGCAGTGCTAGTGCTGCGATTAGCACAGATACGCAGTATTTT. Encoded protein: CSASAAISTDTQYF.